This is a list of T cell receptor beta chains from one sample in a study of blood T cell repertoires in COVID-19. Using immunoSEQ multiplex PCR, the repertoire was profiled, and TCRdb retains in-frame clones only, with some absent. The sample has about 490,000 clones; 70% to 90% are singletons. The material sequenced was peripheral blood. The receptors shown here come from a human donor in a cohort sampled during active COVID-19. CDR3s include the opening cysteine and the closing phenylalanine or tryptophan.

v_call,cdr3_length,j_call,cdr3_aa
TRBV10-3,11,TRBJ2-7,CATTGAYEQYF
TRBV5-1,15,TRBJ2-1,CASSLEGGPYNEQFF
TRBV15,18,TRBJ2-3,CATSRALRVAGRTDTQYF
TRBV7-2,18,TRBJ2-5,CASSLVLSASAPGETQYF
TRBV28,19,TRBJ2-7,CASSHPGLAGVPFSYEQYF
TRBV5-1,14,TRBJ2-7,CASSLEGQIYEQYF
TRBV29-1,14,TRBJ2-3,CSIITSKGADTQYF
TRBV28,17,TRBJ2-2,CASSPIPSAGTPGELFF
TRBV10-1,13,TRBJ1-2,CASARKKRDGYTF
TRBV9,15,TRBJ2-1,CASTPRWEGVNEQFF
TRBV30,13,TRBJ1-2,CAWSVQVQGGYTF
TRBV19,14,TRBJ2-2,CASTGRANTGELFF
TRBV28,15,TRBJ1-1,CASSLEPRGNTEAFF
TRBV4-2,13,TRBJ2-7,CASSQGRQLEQYF
TRBV21-1,17,TRBJ2-4,CASSKGGMSAGKNIQYF
TRBV7-2,16,TRBJ2-5,CASSLGAGGPGETQYF
TRBV10-2,14,TRBJ2-7,CASSVAGSSYEQYF
TRBV11-3,14,TRBJ2-1,CASSLTGGYNEQFF
TRBV19,15,TRBJ2-1,CASISSGSSYNEQFF
TRBV30,12,TRBJ1-1,CAWRGGAGEAFF
TRBV9,20,TRBJ2-1,CASSSPGAGGPWSSYNEQFF
TRBV2,13,TRBJ2-1,CARSLAGVSEQFF
TRBV21-1,17,TRBJ2-3,CARIQGARLPWPDTQYF
TRBV7-9,14,TRBJ1-1,CASGRDGRNTEAFF
TRBV5-6,17,TRBJ1-4,CASSLTRDRGAYEKLFF
TRBV7-2,14,TRBJ2-7,CASTITGRSYEQYF
TRBV5-8,12,TRBJ2-7,CASSFVSVEQYF